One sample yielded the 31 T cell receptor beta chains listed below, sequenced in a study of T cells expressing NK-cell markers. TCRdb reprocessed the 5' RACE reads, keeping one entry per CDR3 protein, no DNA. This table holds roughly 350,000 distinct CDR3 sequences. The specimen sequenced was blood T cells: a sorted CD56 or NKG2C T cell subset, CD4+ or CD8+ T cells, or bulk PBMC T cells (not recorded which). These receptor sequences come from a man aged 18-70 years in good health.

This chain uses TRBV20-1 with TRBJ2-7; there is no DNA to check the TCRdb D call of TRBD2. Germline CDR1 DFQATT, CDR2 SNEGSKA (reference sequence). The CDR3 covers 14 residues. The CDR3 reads CSGLAGGPVYEQYF.

CDR3 region: CASSQLGTANTGELFF. The V call is TRBV3-1, the J call TRBJ2-2; TCRdb's D call of TRBD1 is untestable without DNA. The CDR3 extends over 16 amino acids. Germline lookup yields CDR1 LGHDT and CDR2 YNNKEL (reference sequence).

This CDR3 reads CASSFDRGNTEAFF. The gene calls are TRBV11-2 and TRBJ1-1; the D gene TCRdb calls, TRBD1, cannot be checked with no DNA. This CDR3 is built from 14 residues. CDR1 and CDR2 (germline): SGHAT, FQNNGV.

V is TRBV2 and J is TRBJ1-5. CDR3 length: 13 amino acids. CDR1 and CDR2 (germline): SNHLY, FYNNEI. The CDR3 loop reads CASTPGGSQPQHF.

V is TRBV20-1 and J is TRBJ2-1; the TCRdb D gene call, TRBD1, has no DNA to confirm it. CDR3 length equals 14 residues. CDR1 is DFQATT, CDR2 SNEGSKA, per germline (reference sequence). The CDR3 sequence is CSARGQGPYNEQFF.

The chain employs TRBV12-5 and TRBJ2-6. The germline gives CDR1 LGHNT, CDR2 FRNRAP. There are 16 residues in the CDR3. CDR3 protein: CASGLSGKAGANVLTF.

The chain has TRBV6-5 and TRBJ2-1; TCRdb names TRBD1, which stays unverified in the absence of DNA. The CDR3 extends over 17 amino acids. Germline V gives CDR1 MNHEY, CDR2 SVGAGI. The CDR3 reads CASSYSPGGAPYNEQFF.

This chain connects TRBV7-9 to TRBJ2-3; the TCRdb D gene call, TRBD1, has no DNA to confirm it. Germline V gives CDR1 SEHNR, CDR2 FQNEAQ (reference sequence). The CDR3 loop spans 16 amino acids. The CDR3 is CASSLMGQYITDTQYF.

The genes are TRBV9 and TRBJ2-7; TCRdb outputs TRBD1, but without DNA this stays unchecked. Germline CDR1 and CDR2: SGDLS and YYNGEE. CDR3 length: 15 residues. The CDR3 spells CASSASTGGLYEQYF.

CDR3 region: CASGDGTGGASTDTQYF. The rearrangement joins TRBV21-1 to TRBJ2-3; the D call of TRBD1 rests on TCRdb alone, since no DNA is present to check it. TRBV21-1 represents a pseudogene. The CDR3 totals 17 residues.

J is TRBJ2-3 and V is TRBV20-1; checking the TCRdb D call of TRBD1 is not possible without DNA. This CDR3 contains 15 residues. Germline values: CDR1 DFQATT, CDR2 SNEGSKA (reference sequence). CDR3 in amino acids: CSADRKRRLTDTQYF.

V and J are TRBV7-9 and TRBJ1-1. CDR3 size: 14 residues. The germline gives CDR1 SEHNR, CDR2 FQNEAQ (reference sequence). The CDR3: CASSLEALNTEAFF.

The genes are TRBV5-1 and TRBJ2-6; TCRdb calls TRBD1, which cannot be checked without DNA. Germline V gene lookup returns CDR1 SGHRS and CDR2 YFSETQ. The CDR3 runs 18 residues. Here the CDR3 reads CASSVSGGPGLGANVLTF.

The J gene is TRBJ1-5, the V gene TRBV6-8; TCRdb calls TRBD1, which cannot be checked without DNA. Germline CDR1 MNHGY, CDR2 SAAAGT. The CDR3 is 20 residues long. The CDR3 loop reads CASTLSGGTGEACSNQPQHF.

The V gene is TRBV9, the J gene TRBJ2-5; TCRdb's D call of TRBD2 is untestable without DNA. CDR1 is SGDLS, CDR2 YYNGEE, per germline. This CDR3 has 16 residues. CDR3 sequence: CASSVAVSGREETQYF.

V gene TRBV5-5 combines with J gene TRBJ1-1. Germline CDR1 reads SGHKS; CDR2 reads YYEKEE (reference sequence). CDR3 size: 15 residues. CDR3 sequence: CASRRGSPGNTEAFF.

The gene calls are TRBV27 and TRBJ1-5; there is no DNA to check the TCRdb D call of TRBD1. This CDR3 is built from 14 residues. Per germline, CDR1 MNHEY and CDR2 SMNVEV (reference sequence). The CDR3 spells CASSLRGRDQPQHF.

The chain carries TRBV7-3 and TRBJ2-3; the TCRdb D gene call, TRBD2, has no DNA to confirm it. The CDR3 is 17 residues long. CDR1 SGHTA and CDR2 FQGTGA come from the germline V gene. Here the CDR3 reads CASSLTGLAGGEDTQYF.

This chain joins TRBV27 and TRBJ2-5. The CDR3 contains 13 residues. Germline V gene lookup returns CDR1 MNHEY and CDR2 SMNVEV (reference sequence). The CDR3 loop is CASSHRNQETQYF.

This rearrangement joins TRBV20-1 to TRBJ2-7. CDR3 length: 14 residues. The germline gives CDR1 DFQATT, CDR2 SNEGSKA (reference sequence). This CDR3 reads CSARVAFLSYEQYF.

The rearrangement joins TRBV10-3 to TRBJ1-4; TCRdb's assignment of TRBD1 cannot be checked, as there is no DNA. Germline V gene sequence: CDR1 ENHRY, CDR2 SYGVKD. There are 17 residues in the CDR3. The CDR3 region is CAISDKSLRGYNEKLFF.

CDR3 residues: CASTSPPSYEQYF. The chain carries TRBV5-5 and TRBJ2-7. The germline V gene has CDR1 SGHKS and CDR2 YYEKEE (reference sequence). The CDR3 spans 13 residues.

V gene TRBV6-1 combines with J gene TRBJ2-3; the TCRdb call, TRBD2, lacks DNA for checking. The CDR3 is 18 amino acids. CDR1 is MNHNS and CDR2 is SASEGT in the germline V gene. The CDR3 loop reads CASSGGTSGLTSTDTQYF.

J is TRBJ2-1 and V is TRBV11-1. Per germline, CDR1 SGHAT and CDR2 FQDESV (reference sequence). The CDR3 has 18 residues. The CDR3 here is CASSGRLTSLYANNEQFF.

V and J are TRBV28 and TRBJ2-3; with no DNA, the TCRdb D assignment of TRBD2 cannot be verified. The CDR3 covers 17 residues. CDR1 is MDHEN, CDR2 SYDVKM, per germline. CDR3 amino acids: CASSELQNAGGPDTQYF. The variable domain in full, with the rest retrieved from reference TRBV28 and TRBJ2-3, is DVKVTQSSRYLVKRTGEKVFLECVQDMDHENMFWYRQDPGLGLRLIYFSYDVKMKEKGDIPEGYSVSREKKERFSLILESASTNQTSMYLCASSELQNAGGPDTQYFGPGTRLTVL.

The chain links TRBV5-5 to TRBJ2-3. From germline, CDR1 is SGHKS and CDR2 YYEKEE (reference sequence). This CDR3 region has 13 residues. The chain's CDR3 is CASTLRVADTQYF.

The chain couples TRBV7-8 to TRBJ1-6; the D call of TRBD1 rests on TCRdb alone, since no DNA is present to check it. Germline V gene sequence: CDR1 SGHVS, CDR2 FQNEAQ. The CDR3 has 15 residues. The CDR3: CASSYTTGGNSPLHF.

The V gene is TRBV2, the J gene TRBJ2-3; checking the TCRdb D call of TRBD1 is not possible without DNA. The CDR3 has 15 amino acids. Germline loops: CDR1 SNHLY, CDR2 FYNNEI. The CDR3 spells CATNPRGGSTDTQYF.

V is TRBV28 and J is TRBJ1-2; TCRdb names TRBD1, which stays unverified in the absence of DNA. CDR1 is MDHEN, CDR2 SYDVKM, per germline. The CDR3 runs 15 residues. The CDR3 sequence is CASSRQGEKNYGYTF.

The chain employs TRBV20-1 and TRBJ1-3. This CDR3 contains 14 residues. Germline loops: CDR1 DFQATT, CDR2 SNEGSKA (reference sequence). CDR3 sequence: CSARDPASGNTIYF.

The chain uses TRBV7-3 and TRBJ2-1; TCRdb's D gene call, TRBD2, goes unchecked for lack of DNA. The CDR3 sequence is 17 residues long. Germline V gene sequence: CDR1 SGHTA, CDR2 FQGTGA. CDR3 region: CASSSQGAPVGYNEQFF.